The clone carrying this T cell receptor (beta chain) was recorded a few times. The data were taken from a study of OX40 agonist ivuxolimab in advanced cancers. In the study overall: Three patients, one with hepatocellular carcinoma and two with cutaneous melanoma, responded partially.

Patients with a history of autoimmune disease or on systemic immunosuppression were excluded. Sequenced by immunoSEQ multiplex PCR; TCRdb stores in-frame clones only, minus some. There are some 80,000 clones in the sample; approximately 85% occur only once, and 5.5% to 8% lies in the top ten. With 6 bases clipped from V and 3 bases from J, the junction kept 7 bases outside the gene matches. The CDR3 contains 14 residues. Looked up from germline, CDR1 is SEHNR and CDR2 is FQNEAQ (reference sequence). The sequencing used CD4+ or CD8+ T cells sorted from blood, collected in a trial of the OX40 agonist ivuxolimab. This TCR came from an adult with an advanced solid tumor such as melanoma, head and neck, liver or kidney cancer. This chain uses TRBV7-9 with TRBJ1-1, with 7 bases that match TRBD1. For the CDR3, the DNA is TGTGCCAGCAGATTGGAAGGGACAGACACTGAAGCTTTCTTT. Protein product: CASRLEGTDTEAFF.